A single sample gave rise to the 27 T cell receptor beta chains below, sequenced in a study of spatial heterogeneity in lung cancer. The time point is: sample taken at primary tumor resection. Each CDR3 protein gets one entry after TCRdb re-called the 5' RACE reads with MiXCR. The sample holds some 38,000 distinct CDR3 sequences, 6% to 8% seen once. The source was PBMCs, collected at surgery. Every receptor here comes from a male donor with early-stage non-small cell lung cancer.

J is TRBJ2-1 and V is TRBV9; 11 bases are shared with TRBD2. J was trimmed by 7 bases and V by 0 bases; bases with no gene match: 3. CDR1 and CDR2 (germline): SGDLS, YYNGEE. This CDR3 contains 15 residues. In DNA, the CDR3 is TGTGCCAGCAGCGTAGTGGCTAGCGGGGGGAATGAGCAGTTCTTC. This codes for CASSVVASGGNEQFF.

The chain carries TRBV28 and TRBJ2-1; 11 bases are shared with TRBD2. The CDR3 consists of 14 residues. The germline V gene encodes CDR1 MDHEN and CDR2 SYDVKM. With 11 bases clipped from V and 9 bases from J, the junction kept 12 bases outside the gene matches. CDR3 protein: CAGETSGRAGEQFF. Written as DNA, the CDR3 is TGTGCCGGCGAAACTAGCGGGAGAGCCGGTGAGCAGTTCTTC. Together with reference TRBV28 and TRBJ2-1, the CDR3 gives the full variable domain: DVKVTQSSRYLVKRTGEKVFLECVQDMDHENMFWYRQDPGLGLRLIYFSYDVKMKEKGDIPEGYSVSREKKERFSLILESASTNQTSMYLCAGETSGRAGEQFFGPGTRLTVL.

V gene TRBV4-1 combines with J gene TRBJ2-3; D is tentatively TRBD1 or TRBD2 (5 bases each). Germline-derived CDR1 and CDR2 are MGHRA and YSYEKL. V was cut by 4 bases and J by 0 bases, with 8 bases left in between. The CDR3 extends over 14 amino acids. CDR3 DNA sequence: TGCGCCAGCAGCCTGGGACGGAGCACAGATACGCAGTATTTT. Amino acid sequence: CASSLGRSTDTQYF.

The V and J genes are TRBV27 and TRBJ2-1; 7 bases agree with TRBD2. The junction had 5 bases not matched to a gene; V was cut back by 6 bases and J by 3 bases. CDR3 length: 14 residues. Germline V CDR1 and CDR2: MNHEY, SMNVEV (reference sequence). The CDR3 loop reads CASSAGTNYNEQFF. As DNA, the CDR3 is TGTGCCAGCAGCGCCGGGACTAACTACAATGAGCAGTTCTTC.

At least ten counts were recorded for this clonotype. The rearrangement links TRBV29-1 to TRBJ2-1, with 8 bases aligning to TRBD2. CDR3 length: 11 residues. CDR1 and CDR2 from the germline V gene are SQVTM and ANQGSEA. Trimming at V came to 5 bases and at J to 15 bases, leaving 9 bases not matched to a gene. CDR3 in DNA: TGCAGCGTTATTTTCCGGGAGGGTCGGTTCTTC. Translating gives CSVIFREGRFF.

The table lists this clonotype with many counts. V and J are TRBV4-3 and TRBJ2-1; TRBD1 agrees at 9 bases. The CDR3 is 17 residues long. The V gene's germline CDR1 is LGHNA and CDR2 YSLEER. V was pared by 0 bases and J by 3 bases, with 6 bases of the junction left unmatched. CDR3 in amino acids: CASSQEAGQGGYNEQFF. CDR3 bases: TGCGCCAGCAGCCAAGAAGCGGGACAGGGAGGCTACAATGAGCAGTTCTTC.

This clonotype was detected many times. This chain joins TRBV6-6 and TRBJ2-7, with no clear D. V lost 0 bases and J lost 5, with 2 bases in between. CDR1 is MNHNY, CDR2 SVGAGI, per germline (reference sequence). This CDR3 is 11 amino acids long. For the CDR3, the DNA is TGTGCCAGCAGTTACTCGGACGAGCAGTACTTC. This sequence encodes CASSYSDEQYF.

The table lists this clonotype with a few counts. V and J are TRBV20-1 and TRBJ2-3, with TRBD2 matching over 7 bases. This CDR3 spans 19 amino acids. Germline CDR1 and CDR2: DFQATT and SNEGSKA (reference sequence). The J segment lost 4 bases and the V segment lost 0 bases, leaving 19 bases of the junction unmatched. The DNA of the CDR3 is TGCAGTGCTAGAGATATATACGGGAGGACCAGACAGAATTCAGATACGCAGTATTTT. It specifies CSARDIYGRTRQNSDTQYF.

In its sample, this clonotype was seen many times. The V gene is TRBV7-9, the J gene TRBJ2-4; D is unresolved. Germline assignment: CDR1 SEHNR and CDR2 FQNEAQ (reference sequence). The CDR3 is made up of 15 amino acids. V was pared by 3 bases and J by 0 bases, with 9 bases between. This CDR3 reads CASSFSEVAKNIQYF. In DNA, the CDR3 is TGTGCCAGCAGCTTTAGTGAGGTAGCCAAAAACATTCAGTACTTC.

This clonotype was seen many times. The rearrangement links TRBV18 to TRBJ2-5; D remains unclear. The CDR3 has 13 residues. Per the germline V gene, CDR1 is KGHSH and CDR2 is LQKENI. V was cut by 3 bases and J by 2 bases, with 7 bases left in between. The CDR3 DNA reads TGTGCCAGCTCACCCGATTTTCAAGAGACCCAGTACTTC. This gives the protein CASSPDFQETQYF.

At least ten counts were recorded for this clonotype. The J gene is TRBJ2-1, the V gene TRBV4-3; a possible D gene is TRBD2 (5 bases). Trimming shortened V by 0 bases and J by 0 bases, and 9 bases separated the two germline ends. CDR1 and CDR2 (germline): LGHNA, YSLEER. This CDR3 has 16 amino acids. This chain's CDR3 is CASSQDMGSSYNEQFF. Here the CDR3 DNA reads TGCGCCAGCAGCCAAGATATGGGGAGCTCCTACAATGAGCAGTTCTTC.

This clonotype has ten or more counts. The chain carries TRBV12-3 or TRBV12-4 and TRBJ2-3, with 9 positions matching TRBD2. The CDR3 is 15 amino acids. V gave up 10 bases and J gave up 5 bases; unmatched junction bases: 13. The CDR3 loop reads CATRPQRGAVDTQYF. The CDR3 DNA is TGTGCCACTCGGCCCCAGCGGGGGGCGGTAGATACGCAGTATTTT.

This clonotype was picked up many times. V is TRBV5-1 and J is TRBJ2-2; D unclear. The CDR3 loop spans 13 amino acids. Germline CDR1 SGHRS, CDR2 YFSETQ. V was pared by 0 bases and J by 3 bases, with 3 bases between. This chain's CDR3 is CASSLGYTGELFF. For the CDR3, the DNA is TGCGCCAGCAGCTTGGGGTACACCGGGGAGCTGTTTTTT.

The rearrangement uses TRBV11-2 and TRBJ2-3; D is undetermined. The V end lost 0 bases, the J end lost 3 bases, and 7 bases lay between the germline ends. The CDR3 has 14 amino acids. Per the germline V gene, CDR1 is SGHAT and CDR2 is FQNNGV. The chain's CDR3 is CASSLDPGTDTQYF. The CDR3 coding sequence is TGTGCCAGCAGCTTAGATCCCGGGACAGATACGCAGTATTTT.

This clonotype has at least ten counts. The chain employs TRBV2 and TRBJ2-3, with TRBD2 matching 8 bases. After removal of 7 bases from V and 0 bases from J, the junction contained 9 bases not matched to a gene. Germline lookup yields CDR1 SNHLY and CDR2 FYNNEI. The CDR3 length is 16 residues. In nucleotides, the CDR3 is TGTGCCAGCATTCTCGGGGGGGGCCTTAGCACAGATACGCAGTATTTT. This gives the protein CASILGGGLSTDTQYF.

The DNA for the CDR3 is TGTGCCAGCTCACCAATTGCAAGGAGTGAGCAGTACGTC. It codes for CASSPIARSEQYV. The V and J genes are TRBV18 and TRBJ2-7; D gene unclear. V was pared by 2 bases and J by 7 bases, with 12 bases between. This CDR3 is 13 amino acids long. Germline V gene lookup returns CDR1 KGHSH and CDR2 LQKENI.

This clonotype has at least ten counts. The chain couples TRBV18 to TRBJ2-7; a weak D match, TRBD1 (6 bases). Trimming stripped 4 bases from V and 5 bases from J, with 9 bases between. CDR1 KGHSH and CDR2 LQKENI come from the germline V gene. This CDR3 region has 12 residues. The CDR3 loop reads CASSQTGNEQYF. In DNA form, the CDR3 reads TGTGCCAGCTCACAAACAGGGAACGAGCAGTACTTC.

This clonotype was picked up many times. V is TRBV4-1 and J is TRBJ2-1; D remains unclear. The CDR3 runs to 18 residues. The germline V gene encodes CDR1 MGHRA and CDR2 YSYEKL. The V end was cut by 3 bases, the J end by 0 bases, with 18 bases between. This CDR3 reads CASSHLDMGLSSYNEQFF. CDR3 DNA sequence: TGCGCCAGCAGCCACCTCGACATGGGGTTAAGCTCCTACAATGAGCAGTTCTTC.

V gene TRBV2 combines with J gene TRBJ2-2; D is perhaps TRBD1 (6 bases). The CDR3 runs to 15 residues. Trimming removed 11 bases from V and 1 base from J, with 17 bases in between. The V gene's germline CDR1 is SNHLY and CDR2 FYNNEI. This CDR3 reads CASRRTDMNTGELFF. The CDR3 DNA is TGTGCCTCAAGAAGGACAGACATGAACACCGGGGAGCTGTTTTTT.

Regarding this clonotype: A read error may account for a junction end that differs from germline. The rearrangement uses TRBV7-3 and TRBJ1-1; 7 bases agree with TRBD1. Germline V lookup: CDR1 SGHTA, CDR2 FQGTGA. The CDR3 has 15 amino acids. CDR3 DNA sequence: TGTGTCAGCAGCTTAGACAGGGCGGTCACATCCCAAGCTTTCTTT. Its protein is CVSSLDRAVTSQAFF.

This clonotype has just a few counts. V is TRBV20-1 and J is TRBJ2-7; 8 positions agree with TRBD2. The germline V gene has CDR1 DFQATT and CDR2 SNEGSKA (reference sequence). This CDR3 is 14 amino acids long. The J segment lost 0 bases and the V segment lost 6 bases, leaving 7 bases of the junction unmatched. CDR3 loop: CSATGGGSSYEQYF. The CDR3 region has the DNA TGCAGTGCCACCGGGGGGGGTAGCTCCTACGAGCAGTACTTC.

The V gene is TRBV20-1, the J gene TRBJ2-3, with a weak D call TRBD2 (5 bases). CDR3 size: 15 residues. The V and J ends lost 1 base and 2 bases respectively, with 13 bases between them. The germline V gene has CDR1 DFQATT and CDR2 SNEGSKA (reference sequence). CDR3 residues: CSARGGSDITDTQYF. CDR3 bases: TGCAGTGCTAGAGGAGGTAGCGACATCACAGATACGCAGTATTTT.

In this sample, this clonotype turned up many times. CDR3 region: CASSQEVSGVTQYF. CDR3 coding DNA: TGTGCCAGCAGCCAAGAAGTGTCGGGGGTCACGCAGTATTTT. This sequence joins TRBV14 and TRBJ2-3, with D possibly being TRBD2 (6 bases). The CDR3 has 14 amino acids. CDR1 and CDR2 (germline): SGHDN, FVKESK. V shed 0 bases and J shed 9 bases, with 13 bases lying between them. The variable domain in full, with the rest retrieved from reference TRBV14 and TRBJ2-3, is EAGVTQFPSHSVIEKGQTVTLRCDPISGHDNLYWYRRVMGKEIKFLLHFVKESKQDESGMPNNRFLAERTGGTYSTLKVQPAELEDSGVYFCASSQEVSGVTQYFGPGTRLTVL.

This clonotype was recorded many times. J is TRBJ2-5 and V is TRBV24-1; either TRBD1 or TRBD2 may supply D (5 bases each). Trimming took 1 base from V and 3 from J, leaving 14 bases between them. Germline lookup yields CDR1 KGHDR and CDR2 SFDVKD. The CDR3 loop spans 16 amino acids. In nucleotides, the CDR3 is TGTGCCACCAGTGATTTCGAGGGGTCTGGGAAAGAGACCCAGTACTTC. It translates to CATSDFEGSGKETQYF.

In the case of this clonotype: Given a much more abundant clone one base away, this may be a read error. The chain carries TRBV7-3 and TRBJ1-1; D is unresolved. V was shortened by 2 bases and J by 9 bases, with 16 bases between the two germline ends. CDR1 is SGHTA, CDR2 FQGTGA, per germline. The CDR3 runs 14 residues. The CDR3 nucleotides read TGTGCCAGCAGCTTAGGTCCAGAGGTCGCTAAAGCTTTCTTT. Translated, it gives CASSLGPEVAKAFF.

This clonotype was counted a few times. V usage is TRBV20-1 and J usage is TRBJ1-3, with D unclear. Germline CDR1 DFQATT, CDR2 SNEGSKA (reference sequence). The CDR3 length is 13 residues. Trimming shortened V by 3 bases and J by 3 bases, and 9 bases separated the two germline ends. CDR3 residues: CSASAVFGNTIYF. Here the CDR3 DNA reads TGCAGTGCTAGTGCGGTTTTTGGAAACACCATATATTTT.

This clonotype was seen many times. The chain joins TRBV7-9 to TRBJ1-6; no clear D. V gave up 1 base and J gave up 4 bases, with 5 bases separating them. This CDR3 spans 14 amino acids. Germline CDR1 is SEHNR and CDR2 is FQNEAQ (reference sequence). The CDR3 nucleotides are TGTGCCAGCAGCTTAGAACAGTATAATTCACCCCTCCACTTT. Amino acids: CASSLEQYNSPLHF.